A few counts support the clone carrying this TCR beta chain. Its antigen is currently unknown. Germline CDR1 SQVTM, CDR2 ANQGSEA. This CDR3 contains 13 residues. Trimming cost V 8 bases and J 3 bases; bases outside gene matches: 7. The data stem from a study of CD8 T cells in ankylosing spondylitis. 5'-RACE, quantitative and with molecular barcodes, yielded the TCR beta libraries. Each CDR3 protein is one row after TCRdb ran MiXCR on the 5' RACE reads. The sample holds about 510,000 distinct CDR3 sequences, roughly 5.3% seen once. Study outcomes and limitations: Disease-linked clones displayed a CD8+ phenotype and appeared relatively rarely in peripheral blood. Past research had described some motif variants in reactive arthritis synovial fluid and blood. Researchers reportedly found disease-linked clones significantly enriched in matched ankylosing spondylitis synovial fluid. Seemingly characteristic of ankylosing spondylitis blood was a TCR beta motif consisting of about 8 highly homologous variants.

The sequencing sample was made of blood, either unsorted or a sorted T cell fraction (not recorded which). The chain combines TRBV29-1 with TRBJ2-1; 7 nucleotides line up with TRBD2. This TCR was recovered from a male donor with ankylosing spondylitis. The chain's CDR3 is CSLREAYYNEQFF. The CDR3 DNA reads as TGCAGCTTACGGGAGGCTTACTACAATGAGCAGTTCTTC.